One and the same sample provided the 17 T cell receptor beta chains below, sequenced in a study of blood T cell repertoires in COVID-19. Using immunoSEQ multiplex PCR, the repertoire was profiled, and TCRdb retains in-frame clones only, with some absent. Among some 110,000 clones listed, 83% were seen once. The sample taken for sequencing was peripheral blood. The source of these receptors is a man younger than 40 with acute or convalescent COVID-19.

Turning to this clone: A much larger clone sits a single nucleotide away, making a read error possible. This chain uses TRBV21-1 with TRBJ1-5. TRBV21-1 is deemed a pseudogene. The CDR3 loop spans 17 amino acids. Here the CDR3 DNA reads TGTGCCAGCAGCAAAAAGGCGGGTGGAGGGGTAAATCAGCCCCAGCATTTT. Residues: CASSKKAGGGVNQPQHF.

The chain links TRBV5-1 to TRBJ2-1, with 12 bases aligning to TRBD2. CDR1 and CDR2 from the germline V gene are SGHRS and YFSETQ. CDR3 length: 15 residues. V was clipped by 1 base and J by 9 bases; unmatched bases: 5. CDR3: CASSLTSGGFGEQFF. In DNA, the CDR3 is TGCGCCAGCAGCTTGACTAGCGGGGGGTTCGGTGAGCAGTTCTTC.

This clone was seen only once. The rearrangement links TRBV2 to TRBJ2-5; D remains ambiguous. The CDR3 runs to 11 residues. Germline loops: CDR1 SNHLY, CDR2 FYNNEI. V was cut by 7 bases and J by 5 bases, with 8 bases left in between. The CDR3 nucleotides read TGTGCCAGCAAGCCCCGTGAGACCCAGTACTTC. This translates into CASKPRETQYF.

This sequence joins TRBV5-1 and TRBJ1-1; the match to TRBD1 covers 9 bases. There are 13 residues in the CDR3. V lost 4 bases, J lost 8 bases, and 6 bases stayed unmatched. CDR1 is SGHRS and CDR2 is YFSETQ in the germline V gene. In DNA form, the CDR3 reads TGCGCCAGCAGCGCCTGGACAGGGGACGAAGCTTTCTTT. As protein: CASSAWTGDEAFF.

This clone showed up just a few times. This chain joins TRBV4-2 and TRBJ2-2; 10 nucleotides line up with TRBD2. Trimming cost V 0 bases and J 7 bases; bases outside gene matches: 5. The germline gives CDR1 LGHNA, CDR2 YNFKEQ. CDR3 length equals 16 residues. The CDR3 DNA reads as TGTGCCAGCAGCCAAGATCTGAGGACTAGCGGCGGGGAGCTGTTTTTT. The encoded protein is CASSQDLRTSGGELFF.

J is TRBJ2-1 and V is TRBV15; 10 bases fit TRBD2. CDR1 LNHNV and CDR2 YYDKDF come from the germline V gene (reference sequence). This CDR3 comprises 14 residues. The trim removed 3 bases at V and 6 bases at J, leaving 2 bases unmatched. DNA for the CDR3: TGTGCCACCAGCAGGGGACTAGCGAGCAATGAGCAGTTCTTC. Translating it yields CATSRGLASNEQFF.

The chain recombines TRBV5-4 with TRBJ1-2; 8 nucleotides match TRBD1. Germline CDR1 is SGHNT and CDR2 is YYREEE (reference sequence). Trimming cost V 1 base and J 4 bases; bases outside gene matches: 3. The CDR3 has 14 amino acids. This CDR3 reads CASSLSGGTYGYTF. As DNA, the CDR3 is TGTGCCAGCAGCTTGTCAGGGGGCACCTATGGCTACACCTTC.

In its sample, this clone was seen a few times. This chain links TRBV4-1 with TRBJ2-3, with D possibly matching TRBD2 (6 bases). Germline V gives CDR1 MGHRA, CDR2 YSYEKL. This CDR3 is built from 16 residues. V was clipped by 2 bases and J by 5 bases, with 17 bases between them. In nucleotides, the CDR3 is TGCGCCAGCAGCCAACCTTGGGAGGCCCCACAAGATACGCAGTATTTT. Amino acids: CASSQPWEAPQDTQYF.

This chain links TRBV27 with TRBJ2-5, with 10 bases lining up with TRBD2. Germline V gives CDR1 MNHEY, CDR2 SMNVEV (reference sequence). Germline trimming cut 3 bases from V and 7 bases from J; bases unmatched to any gene: 5. The CDR3 contains 14 residues. CDR3 DNA sequence: TGTGCCAGCAGTTTTGTAGCGGGGGGAGGGACCCAGTACTTC. Its protein product is CASSFVAGGGTQYF.

As regards this clone: The same CDR3 can be traced to other DNA sequences in this sample. The rearrangement joins TRBV11-2 to TRBJ2-2; D may be TRBD1 (5 bases). The CDR3 totals 16 residues. CDR1 is SGHAT, CDR2 FQNNGV, per germline. V was shortened by 0 bases and J by 1 base, with 9 bases between the two germline ends. CDR3 nucleotides: TGTGCCAGCAGCTTAGACGGACACCTGAACACCGGGGAGCTGTTTTTT. This translates into CASSLDGHLNTGELFF.

The J gene is TRBJ1-2, the V gene TRBV2; TRBD1 matches 8 bases. The CDR3 is 14 amino acids. After removal of 4 bases from V and 6 bases from J, the junction contained 7 bases not matched to a gene. Germline CDR1 and CDR2: SNHLY and FYNNEI. CDR3 nucleotide sequence: TGTGCCAGCAGTGTTTTGAAGACAGGGGATGGCTACACCTTC. Translation gives CASSVLKTGDGYTF.

The chain combines TRBV11-1 with TRBJ2-7; D is possibly TRBD2 (5 bases). The CDR3 is made up of 14 amino acids. From germline, CDR1 is SGHAT and CDR2 FQDESV (reference sequence). V gave up 8 bases and J gave up 3 bases, with 17 bases separating them. CDR3 sequence (DNA): TGTGCCAGCGGCATGAGGGCAGGCGACTACGAGCAGTACGTC. It yields the protein CASGMRAGDYEQYV.

The J gene is TRBJ1-2, the V gene TRBV11-2; D may be TRBD1 (6 bases). This CDR3 is 14 amino acids long. Germline CDR1 reads SGHAT; CDR2 reads FQNNGV. Trimming shortened V by 4 bases and J by 7 bases, and 16 bases separated the two germline ends. The CDR3 DNA sequence: TGTGCCAGCAGCTCCGAGGGGGACGTAGGTGGCTACACCTTC. Translation gives CASSSEGDVGGYTF.

J is TRBJ2-1 and V is TRBV10-3; D not resolved. Trimming pared 8 bases from V and 0 bases from J, leaving 8 bases between. This CDR3 has 13 residues. Germline CDR1 reads ENHRY; CDR2 reads SYGVKD. In nucleotides, the CDR3 is TGTGCCATCTTTTCTAGCTCCTACAATGAGCAGTTCTTC. This codes for CAIFSSSYNEQFF.

The chain has TRBV19 and TRBJ1-1; 7 nucleotides match TRBD1. The CDR3 spans 16 residues. With 4 bases clipped from V and 5 bases from J, the junction kept 13 bases outside the gene matches. Germline CDR1 LNHDA, CDR2 SQIVND (reference sequence). DNA for the CDR3: TGTGCCAGTAGTACTTACCTGATGACAGGGAGAACTGAAGCTTTCTTT. Translated, it gives CASSTYLMTGRTEAFF.

J is TRBJ2-3 and V is TRBV5-4; weak D call: TRBD2 (6 bases). Trimming pared 4 bases from V and 1 base from J, leaving 22 bases between. In germline, CDR1 is SGHNT, CDR2 YYREEE (reference sequence). The CDR3 loop spans 18 amino acids. The chain's CDR3 is CASSRQGGNRGGTDTQYF. The CDR3 bases are TGTGCCAGCAGCCGCCAGGGCGGGAACCGAGGGGGCACAGATACGCAGTATTTT.

This clone was detected only a few times. V is TRBV15 and J is TRBJ1-5; D not resolved. The V gene lost 5 bases and the J gene lost 9 bases, with 11 bases spanning the gap. In germline, CDR1 is LNHNV, CDR2 YYDKDF (reference sequence). CDR3 length equals 12 residues. CDR3 nucleotides: TGTGCCACCAGCGGGGAGAATTTGCCCCAGCATTTT. Its translation: CATSGENLPQHF.